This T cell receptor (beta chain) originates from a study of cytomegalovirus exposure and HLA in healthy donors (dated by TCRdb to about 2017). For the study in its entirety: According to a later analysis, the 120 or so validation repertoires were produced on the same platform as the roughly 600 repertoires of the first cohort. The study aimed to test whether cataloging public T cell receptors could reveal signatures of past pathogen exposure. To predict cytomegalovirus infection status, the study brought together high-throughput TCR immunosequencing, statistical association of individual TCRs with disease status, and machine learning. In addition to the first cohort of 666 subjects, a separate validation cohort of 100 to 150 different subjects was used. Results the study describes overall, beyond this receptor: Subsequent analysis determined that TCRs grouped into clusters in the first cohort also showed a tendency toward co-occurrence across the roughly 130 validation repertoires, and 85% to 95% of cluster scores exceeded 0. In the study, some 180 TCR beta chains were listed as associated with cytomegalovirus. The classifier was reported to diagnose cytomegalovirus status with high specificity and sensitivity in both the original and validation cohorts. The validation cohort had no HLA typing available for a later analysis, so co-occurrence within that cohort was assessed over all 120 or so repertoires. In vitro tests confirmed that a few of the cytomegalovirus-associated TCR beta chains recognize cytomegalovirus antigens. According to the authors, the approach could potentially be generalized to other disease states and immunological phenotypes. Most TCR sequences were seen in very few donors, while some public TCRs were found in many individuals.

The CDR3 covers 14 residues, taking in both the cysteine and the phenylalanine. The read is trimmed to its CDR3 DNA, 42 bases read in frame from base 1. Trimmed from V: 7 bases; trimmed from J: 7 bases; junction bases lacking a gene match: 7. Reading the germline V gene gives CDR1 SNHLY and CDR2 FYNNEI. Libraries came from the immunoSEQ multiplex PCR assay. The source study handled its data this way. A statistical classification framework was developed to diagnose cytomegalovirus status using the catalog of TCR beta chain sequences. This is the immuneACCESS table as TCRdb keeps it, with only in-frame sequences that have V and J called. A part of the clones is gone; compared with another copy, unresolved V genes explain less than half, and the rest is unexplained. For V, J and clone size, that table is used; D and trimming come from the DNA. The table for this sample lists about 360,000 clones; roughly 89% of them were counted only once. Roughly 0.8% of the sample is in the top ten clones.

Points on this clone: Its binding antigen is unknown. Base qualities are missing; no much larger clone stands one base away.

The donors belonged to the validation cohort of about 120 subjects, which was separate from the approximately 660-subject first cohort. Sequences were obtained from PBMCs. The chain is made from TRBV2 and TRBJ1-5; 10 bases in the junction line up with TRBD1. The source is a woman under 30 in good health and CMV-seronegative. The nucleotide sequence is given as TGTGCCAGCACCAAGACAGGGGGCGTACAGCCCCAGCATTTT. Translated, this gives CASTKTGGVQPQHF.